This record concerns one T cell receptor (beta chain) sequence. Antigen: not known. This CDR3 comprises 16 residues. Trimming stripped 5 bases from V and 2 bases from J, with 17 bases between. Germline values: CDR1 SGHTA, CDR2 FQGNSA. Repertoires were generated with immunoSEQ multiplex PCR, while TCRdb's copy carries only in-frame clones and drops some. The sample holds about 130,000 clones, roughly 77% seen once. The data derive from a study of radiation and T cells in renal cell carcinoma. Time point indicated: blood 2 weeks post-SBRT. The treatment: 15 Gy SBRT to primary tumor, nephrectomy 4 weeks later. The patient's renal cell carcinoma had clear cell pathology. The study, taken as a whole, reports: Top tumor clonotypes rose in blood 2 weeks post-radiation, then contracted.

Sequencing used blood, obtained from a patient whose treatment included radiotherapy and nephrectomy. The sequence was obtained from a woman in her fifties or sixties with renal cell carcinoma. V is TRBV7-2 and J is TRBJ2-3; D remains ambiguous. The CDR3, as DNA: TGTGCCAGCAGCCTCTCCGGATGGGTTAACACAGATACGCAGTATTTT. Encoded protein: CASSLSGWVNTDTQYF.